This T cell receptor beta chain was sequenced for a study of type 1 regulatory T cells. Background on the study: T-allo10 is a Tr1-enriched, alloantigen-specific CD4 T cell product made in vitro.

TCRdb re-called the reads with MiXCR, one entry per CDR3 protein. The sample includes 55,000 to 65,000 distinct CDR3 sequences, around 62% of them seen just once. Details on this clonotype: Antigen: not known.

CDR1 is MNHEY and CDR2 is SVGEGT in the germline V gene. The CDR3 runs 16 residues. The V segment lost 4 bases and the J segment 4 bases; nucleotides outside the gene matches: 9. This TCR derives from a human donor in good health. The chain has TRBV6-2 or TRBV6-3 and TRBJ2-7; 11 nucleotides line up with TRBD2. The material sequenced was cultured non-Tr1 T cells, either the whole culture or a sorted T cell fraction (not recorded which). The CDR3 reads CASSWLAGGIKYEQYF. In DNA, the CDR3 is TGTGCCAGCAGTTGGCTAGCGGGAGGCATAAAGTACGAGCAGTACTTC.